Shown below are 7 T cell receptor beta chains from a single sample sequenced in a study of early T cells in non-severe SARS-CoV-2 infection. Each CDR3 protein gets one entry after TCRdb re-called the 5' RACE reads with MiXCR. The sample lists 100,000 or so distinct CDR3 sequences; 16% were seen once. Material: whole blood, obtained at baseline. Source of these receptors: an adult who was a healthcare worker with PCR-confirmed SARS-CoV-2 infection or an uninfected control (not recorded which).

This clonotype was counted only a few times. The chain combines TRBV6-5 with TRBJ1-1; no definite D call. The CDR3 extends over 14 amino acids. Per germline, CDR1 MNHEY and CDR2 SVGAGI. The V end lost 11 bases, the J end lost 3 bases, and 19 bases lay between the germline ends. The DNA of the CDR3 is TGTGCCGCGTTCTCCAGGTCCTTGGACACTGAAGCTTTCTTT. This codes for CAAFSRSLDTEAFF.

In its sample, this clonotype was seen once. The CDR3 nucleotides are TGCGCCAGCAGCTTGGCTTCGGGGGGAAGGGATACGCAGTATTTT. It translates to CASSLASGGRDTQYF. This chain uses TRBV5-1 with TRBJ2-3, with 7 bases lining up with TRBD2. CDR1 is SGHRS and CDR2 is YFSETQ in the germline V gene. Unmatched junction bases numbered 7, after V lost 0 bases and J lost 6 bases. The CDR3 totals 15 residues.

This clonotype was observed at least ten times. The J gene is TRBJ2-7, the V gene TRBV6-1; tentatively, D is TRBD1 or TRBD2 (5 bases each). CDR3 length: 14 residues. Trimming left V 4 bases short and J 2 bases short, with 12 bases between. From germline, CDR1 is MNHNS and CDR2 SASEGT. The CDR3, as DNA: TGTGCCAGCAGTGTTGGGACGGTCCCCTACGAGCAGTACTTC. Translation gives CASSVGTVPYEQYF.

The sample holds many counts of this clonotype. This chain joins TRBV7-9 and TRBJ2-1; a possible D gene is TRBD2 (6 bases). This CDR3 is built from 14 residues. CDR1 is SEHNR and CDR2 is FQNEAQ in the germline V gene (reference sequence). Between the trimmed V and J ends, which lost 6 bases and 5 bases, there was a span of 14 bases. The CDR3 loop is CASSFRGGDNEQFF. The CDR3 DNA follows: TGTGCCAGCAGTTTTAGAGGAGGGGACAATGAGCAGTTCTTC.

The rearrangement joins TRBV4-2 to TRBJ1-4; D possibly corresponds to TRBD1 (6 bases). The CDR3 contains 16 residues. Germline loops: CDR1 LGHNA, CDR2 YNFKEQ. V was shortened by 0 bases and J by 4 bases, with 12 bases between the two germline ends. This CDR3 reads CASSQERGRSNEKLFF. CDR3 in DNA: TGTGCCAGCAGCCAAGAAAGGGGGAGGAGTAATGAAAAACTGTTTTTT.

In regard to this clonotype: One junction end disagrees with the germline gene, perhaps due to a read error. This chain connects TRBV25-1 to TRBJ2-2, with TRBD2 identical over 10 bases. This CDR3 has 15 amino acids. The V gene's germline CDR1 is MGHDK and CDR2 SYGVNS. CDR3 region: CASNLAGAGTGELFF. CDR3 DNA: TGTGCCAGCAACCTAGCGGGAGCGGGCACCGGGGAGCTTTTTTTT. Drawing the rest from reference TRBV25-1 and TRBJ2-2, the complete variable domain is EADIYQTPRYLVIGTGKKITLECSQTMGHDKMYWYQQDPGMELHLIHYSYGVNSTEKGDLSSESTVSRIRTEHFPLTLESARPSHTSQYLCASNLAGAGTGELFFGEGSRLTVL.

This clonotype was detected a few times. The chain has TRBV12-3 or TRBV12-4 and TRBJ1-1; D might be TRBD1 (6 bases). Deletions cut 3 bases from V and 4 bases from J, with 12 bases between. The CDR3 has 14 residues. The CDR3 region is CASSLGGLSTEAFF. CDR3 sequence (DNA): TGTGCCAGCAGTTTGGGGGGGCTGTCCACTGAAGCTTTCTTT.